A single sample gave rise to the 30 T cell receptor beta chains below, sequenced in a study of blood T cell repertoires in COVID-19. Here immunoSEQ multiplex PCR was the method, and the copy in TCRdb shows in-frame clones only, minus some. Of about 95,000 clones detected, approximately 88% appear once; the ten largest clones hold around 2.8%. Specimen: peripheral blood. The receptors stem from a man in his forties or fifties with COVID-19, enrolled during active disease.

V is TRBV7-6 and J is TRBJ2-5, with 11 bases that match TRBD2. The germline V gene has CDR1 SGHVS and CDR2 FNYEAQ. After removal of 5 bases from V and 7 bases from J, the junction contained 6 bases not matched to a gene. This CDR3 is 14 amino acids long. The CDR3 region is CASSRSGGDVTQYF. In DNA form, the CDR3 reads TGTGCCAGCAGCCGTAGCGGGGGGGATGTGACCCAGTACTTC.

The rearrangement links TRBV10-2 to TRBJ2-5, with 9 bases that match TRBD1. This CDR3 has 15 residues. V lost 6 bases to trimming and J lost 4 bases; unmatched junction nucleotides: 9. Germline loops: CDR1 WSHSY, CDR2 SAAADI. This CDR3 reads CASSLTGGERETQYF. CDR3 coding DNA: TGCGCCAGCAGCCTGACAGGGGGTGAGCGAGAGACCCAGTACTTC.

The chain uses TRBV5-1 and TRBJ2-3; the match to TRBD1 covers 7 bases. Per the germline V gene, CDR1 is SGHRS and CDR2 is YFSETQ. Losses at the gene ends were 3 bases for V and 3 bases for J; bases not matched to a gene: 10. The CDR3 consists of 16 residues. As DNA, the CDR3 is TGCGCCAGCAGCTCATCAACAGGGGCACGGACAGATACGCAGTATTTT. Translating it yields CASSSSTGARTDTQYF.

The rearrangement links TRBV3-1 (or the pseudogene TRBV3-2) to TRBJ1-6, with 8 bases matching TRBD1. The CDR3 runs to 16 residues. Germline lookup yields CDR1 LGHDT and CDR2 YNNKEL (reference sequence). The V and J ends lost 4 bases and 8 bases, in that order; junction bases with no gene match: 10. The CDR3 is CASSLLSRGHYSPLHF. In nucleotides, the CDR3 is TGTGCCAGCAGCCTATTGAGCAGGGGGCATTATTCACCCCTCCACTTT.

V usage is TRBV27 and J usage is TRBJ1-2; D might be TRBD1 (6 bases). CDR1 MNHEY and CDR2 SMNVEV come from the germline V gene (reference sequence). The CDR3 is 13 amino acids. Trimming removed 3 bases at V and 8 bases at J, with 13 bases between. The CDR3 DNA follows: TGTGCCAGCAGTTTCGGGGGGGCTCGGGGCTACACCTTC. It is translated as CASSFGGARGYTF.

The chain couples TRBV28 to TRBJ1-1; 7 bases agree with TRBD1. Trimming removed 11 bases from V and 0 bases from J; junction bases left unmatched: 9. The length of the CDR3 is 14 residues. From germline, CDR1 is MDHEN and CDR2 SYDVKM. The CDR3 DNA sequence: TGTGCCTCTGATACAGGGGCGGTGAACACTGAAGCTTTCTTT. This codes for CASDTGAVNTEAFF.

The chain combines TRBV6-1 with TRBJ1-2; 9 bases are a match to TRBD1. This CDR3 contains 16 residues. Germline V gene sequence: CDR1 MNHNS, CDR2 SASEGT. The trim removed 2 bases at V and 2 bases at J, leaving 6 bases unmatched. The CDR3 DNA reads TGTGCCAGCAGTGAAATGGGGACAGGGCCAAACTATGGCTACACCTTC. Protein product: CASSEMGTGPNYGYTF.

The V gene is TRBV10-2, the J gene TRBJ1-3; 8 bases agree with TRBD1. Germline V gene sequence: CDR1 WSHSY, CDR2 SAAADI. Unmatched junction bases numbered 6, after V lost 3 bases and J lost 8 bases. This CDR3 spans 14 amino acids. CDR3 loop: CASSEGTGRDTIYF. The CDR3 region has the DNA TGCGCCAGCAGTGAAGGGACAGGACGAGACACCATATATTTT.

About this clone itself: At one of its ends the junction is not consistent with the germline gene, which may arise from a read error. V usage is TRBV6-6 and J usage is TRBJ1-5; the match to TRBD1 covers 9 bases. Germline values: CDR1 MNHNY, CDR2 SVGAGI (reference sequence). This CDR3 contains 13 residues. For the CDR3, the DNA is TGTGCCAGCAGCACAGGGGGCAACCAGCCCCAGCATTTT. This sequence encodes CASSTGGNQPQHF.

The chain combines TRBV6-1 with TRBJ2-7, with TRBD2 matching over 7 bases. The CDR3 length is 15 residues. Germline assignment: CDR1 MNHNS and CDR2 SASEGT. Losses at the gene ends were 1 base for V and 4 bases for J; bases not matched to a gene: 7. The CDR3 sequence is CASSEGLSGSYEQYF. CDR3 DNA: TGTGCCAGCAGTGAAGGTCTTAGCGGGTCATACGAGCAGTACTTC.

The chain couples TRBV6-5 to TRBJ1-2; 8 positions match TRBD1. Germline assignment: CDR1 MNHEY and CDR2 SVGAGI. The junction had 11 bases not matched to a gene; V was cut back by 4 bases and J by 7 bases. The CDR3 has 15 amino acids. The CDR3 DNA reads TGTGCCAGCAGTTTTGGGACAGGACTGGGTGGTGGCTACACCTTC. It translates to CASSFGTGLGGGYTF.

In nucleotides, the CDR3 is TGTGCCAGCAGCTCCAGACAGGGTCACTATGGCTACACCTTC. Its protein product is CASSSRQGHYGYTF. The rearrangement uses TRBV5-8 and TRBJ1-2; 7 bases line up with TRBD1. The germline V gene encodes CDR1 SGHTS and CDR2 YDEGEE. The CDR3 loop spans 14 amino acids. Trimming at V came to 3 bases and at J to 3 bases, leaving 5 bases not matched to a gene.

The chain employs TRBV25-1 and TRBJ1-5; D gene uncertain. The CDR3 spans 12 residues. Trimming removed 6 bases at V and 4 bases at J, with 7 bases between. Germline assignment: CDR1 MGHDK and CDR2 SYGVNS. Written as DNA, the CDR3 is TGTGCCAGCAGCCTTTCTAATCAGCCCCAGCATTTT. It codes for CASSLSNQPQHF.

This chain uses TRBV19 with TRBJ2-1, with 9 bases lining up with TRBD2. The CDR3 extends over 17 amino acids. Germline values: CDR1 LNHDA, CDR2 SQIVND (reference sequence). The junction had 10 bases not matched to a gene; V was cut back by 1 base and J by 6 bases. CDR3 loop: CASSIGTPGLAPNEQFF. The CDR3 nucleotides are TGTGCCAGTAGTATAGGTACCCCGGGACTAGCCCCCAATGAGCAGTTCTTC. The whole variable domain, remainder taken from reference TRBV19 and TRBJ2-1, is DGGITQSPKYLFRKEGQNVTLSCEQNLNHDAMYWYRQDPGQGLRLIYYSQIVNDFQKGDIAEGYSVSREKKESFPLTVTSAQKNPTAFYLCASSIGTPGLAPNEQFFGPGTRLTVL.

The V gene is TRBV10-3, the J gene TRBJ1-2; the match to TRBD1 covers 9 bases. The V gene end was trimmed by 0 bases and the J gene end by 8 bases; junction bases not matched to a gene: 16. The CDR3 has 18 amino acids. Germline CDR1 reads ENHRY; CDR2 reads SYGVKD. This CDR3 reads CAISESPHRGPQGNGYTF. The CDR3 nucleotides read TGTGCCATCAGTGAGTCCCCACACAGGGGGCCTCAAGGTAACGGCTACACCTTC.

This sequence joins TRBV7-8 and TRBJ2-2, with D possibly being TRBD1 (6 bases). The CDR3 sequence is 16 residues long. V was trimmed by 7 bases and J by 2 bases, leaving 17 bases between them. Germline values: CDR1 SGHVS, CDR2 FQNEAQ. The CDR3 sequence is CASTPLTGINTGELFF. In nucleotides, the CDR3 is TGTGCCAGCACCCCTTTAACAGGGATCAACACCGGGGAGCTGTTTTTT.

The genes are TRBV3-1 (or the pseudogene TRBV3-2) and TRBJ1-5, with TRBD1 identical over 12 bases. The CDR3 sequence is 16 residues long. Per the germline V gene, CDR1 is LGHDT and CDR2 is YNNKEL (reference sequence). The V and J ends lost 3 bases and 7 bases, in that order; junction bases with no gene match: 7. CDR3 bases: TGTGCCAGCAGCCATGGGGGGACAGGGGGCGGCCAGCCCCAGCATTTT. This gives the protein CASSHGGTGGGQPQHF.

The V gene is TRBV19, the J gene TRBJ2-5; D is perhaps TRBD2 (5 bases). CDR3 length: 14 residues. Between the trimmed V and J ends, which lost 0 bases and 7 bases, there was a span of 12 bases. Germline assignment: CDR1 LNHDA and CDR2 SQIVND (reference sequence). DNA for the CDR3: TGTGCCAGTAGTATAGATGCTAGCTGGGGGACCCAGTACTTC. It yields the protein CASSIDASWGTQYF.

J is TRBJ2-2 and V is TRBV4-1; 8 bases are shared with TRBD2. The CDR3 length is 18 residues. V gave up 2 bases and J gave up 0 bases; unmatched junction bases: 8. The germline CDR1 and CDR2 sequences are MGHRA and YSYEKL. The DNA for the CDR3 is TGCGCCAGCAGCCAACCTGATAGCGGGGTTTCGAACACCGGGGAGCTGTTTTTT. As protein: CASSQPDSGVSNTGELFF.

The chain is built from TRBV19 and TRBJ1-5; TRBD1 agrees at 9 bases. The V gene end was trimmed by 7 bases and the J gene end by 0 bases; junction bases not matched to a gene: 16. The germline gives CDR1 LNHDA, CDR2 SQIVND (reference sequence). The length of the CDR3 is 19 residues. The CDR3 nucleotides read TGTGCCAGTACCCCGGGCTGGCTTTGGGACAGGGCTAGCAATCAGCCCCAGCATTTT. It yields the protein CASTPGWLWDRASNQPQHF.

This clone was detected once. The chain has TRBV3-1 (or the pseudogene TRBV3-2) and TRBJ1-1; 8 nucleotides agree with TRBD1. The CDR3 extends over 14 amino acids. V shed 2 bases, J shed 11 bases, and the junction held 10 bases outside the gene matches. The germline CDR1 and CDR2 sequences are LGHDT and YNNKEL (reference sequence). Here the CDR3 DNA reads TGTGCCAGCAGCCAACTTGGGCAGGGGGCATACGCTTTCTTT. Translated, it gives CASSQLGQGAYAFF.

V and J are TRBV5-1 and TRBJ1-2; 7 nucleotides agree with TRBD1. The germline V gene encodes CDR1 SGHRS and CDR2 YFSETQ. This CDR3 has 13 residues. With V trimmed by 3 bases and J by 9 bases, 8 bases remained unmatched. CDR3 protein: CASSSGQMESYTF. The CDR3 DNA is TGCGCCAGCAGCTCGGGACAGATGGAGAGCTACACCTTC.

J is TRBJ1-2 and V is TRBV30, with 7 bases identical to TRBD1. The germline V gene encodes CDR1 GTSNPN and CDR2 SVGIG (reference sequence). The V segment lost 0 bases and the J segment 4 bases; nucleotides outside the gene matches: 11. CDR3 length: 16 residues. Written as DNA, the CDR3 is TGTGCCTGGAGTGTACAGGGGCAGGGTGGAATCTATGGCTACACCTTC. This translates into CAWSVQGQGGIYGYTF.

The gene calls are TRBV14 and TRBJ1-5; D is ambiguous. The V end lost 3 bases, the J end lost 6 bases, and 6 bases lay between the germline ends. The CDR3 is made up of 12 amino acids. Germline CDR1 SGHDN, CDR2 FVKESK. The CDR3 loop reads CASSQGTQPQHF. The CDR3 nucleotides read TGTGCCAGCAGCCAGGGCACTCAGCCCCAGCATTTT.

The V gene is TRBV6-1, the J gene TRBJ1-6, with D unclear. This CDR3 contains 14 residues. Germline loops: CDR1 MNHNS, CDR2 SASEGT. Trimming took 0 bases from V and 7 from J, leaving 7 bases between them. The CDR3 nucleotides are TGTGCCAGCAGTGAAGCGCTCGGGAATTCACCCCTCCACTTT. Its translation is CASSEALGNSPLHF.

The chain combines TRBV27 with TRBJ2-7; D might be TRBD1 (5 bases). Between the trimmed V and J ends, which lost 4 bases and 1 base, there was a span of 11 bases. Germline lookup yields CDR1 MNHEY and CDR2 SMNVEV (reference sequence). This CDR3 comprises 14 residues. CDR3 protein: CASSYTGISYEQYF. The CDR3 DNA is TGTGCCAGCAGTTACACAGGTATATCCTACGAGCAGTACTTC.

This sequence joins TRBV11-2 and TRBJ2-5, with D tentatively TRBD1 (6 bases). This CDR3 has 14 residues. The germline V gene encodes CDR1 SGHAT and CDR2 FQNNGV. V lost 6 bases and J 0 bases, leaving 11 bases between the germline ends. For the CDR3, the DNA is TGTGCCAGCAGGGTTACAGGGAACCAAGAGACCCAGTACTTC. It specifies CASRVTGNQETQYF.

The genes are TRBV9 and TRBJ2-1; 8 nucleotides match TRBD1. The CDR3 has 17 residues. Per the germline V gene, CDR1 is SGDLS and CDR2 is YYNGEE. The J segment lost 0 bases and the V segment lost 1 base, leaving 6 bases of the junction unmatched. The CDR3 is CASSVSRDRSSYNEQFF. CDR3 bases: TGTGCCAGCAGCGTATCAAGGGACAGGAGCTCCTACAATGAGCAGTTCTTC.

The chain joins TRBV5-4 to TRBJ1-1; D gene ambiguous. Trimming shortened V by 0 bases and J by 1 base, and 4 bases separated the two germline ends. The CDR3 extends over 13 amino acids. Germline CDR1 reads SGHNT; CDR2 reads YYREEE (reference sequence). CDR3 sequence (DNA): TGTGCCAGCAGCTTGGACACGAACACTGAAGCTTTCTTT. This codes for CASSLDTNTEAFF.

The CDR3 DNA reads as TGTGCCAGCAGCCAAGGAGAAGGAGGATCACCCCTCCACTTT. It translates to CASSQGEGGSPLHF. This chain links TRBV7-2 with TRBJ1-6; D gene unclear. V was trimmed by 5 bases and J by 10 bases, leaving 15 bases between them. This CDR3 contains 14 residues. The germline V gene has CDR1 SGHTA and CDR2 FQGNSA.